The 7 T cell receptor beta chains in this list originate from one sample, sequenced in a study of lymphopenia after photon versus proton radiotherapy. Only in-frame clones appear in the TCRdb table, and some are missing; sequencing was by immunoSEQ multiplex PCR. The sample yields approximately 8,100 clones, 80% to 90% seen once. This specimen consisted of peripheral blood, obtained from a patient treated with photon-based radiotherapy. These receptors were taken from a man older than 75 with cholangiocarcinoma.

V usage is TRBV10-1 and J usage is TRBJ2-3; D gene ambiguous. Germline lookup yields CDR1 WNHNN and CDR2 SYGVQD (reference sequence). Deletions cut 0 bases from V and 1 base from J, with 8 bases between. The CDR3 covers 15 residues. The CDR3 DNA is TGCGCCAGCAGTGAGTCAGGCCGGGGCACAGATACGCAGTATTTT. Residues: CASSESGRGTDTQYF.

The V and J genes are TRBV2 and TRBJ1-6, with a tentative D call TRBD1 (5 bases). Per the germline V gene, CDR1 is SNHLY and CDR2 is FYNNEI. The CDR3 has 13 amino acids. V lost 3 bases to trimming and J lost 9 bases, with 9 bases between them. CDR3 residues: CASSDRETSPLHF. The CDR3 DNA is TGTGCCAGCAGTGACAGGGAGACTTCACCCCTCCACTTT.

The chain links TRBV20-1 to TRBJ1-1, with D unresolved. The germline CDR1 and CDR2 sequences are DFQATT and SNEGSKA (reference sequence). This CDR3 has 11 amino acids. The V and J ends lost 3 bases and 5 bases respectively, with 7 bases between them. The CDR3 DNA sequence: TGCAGTGCTAGTCGCTGGACTGAAGCTTTCTTT. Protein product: CSASRWTEAFF.

CDR3 sequence: CASSRTGQAWAEQFF. The CDR3 DNA follows: TGTGCCAGTAGTAGAACAGGACAGGCTTGGGCTGAGCAGTTCTTC. V gene TRBV19 combines with J gene TRBJ2-1, with TRBD1 matching over 7 bases. Germline V lookup: CDR1 LNHDA, CDR2 SQIVND (reference sequence). There are 15 residues in the CDR3. V trimming: 4 bases; J trimming: 9 bases; junction bases outside the gene matches: 12.

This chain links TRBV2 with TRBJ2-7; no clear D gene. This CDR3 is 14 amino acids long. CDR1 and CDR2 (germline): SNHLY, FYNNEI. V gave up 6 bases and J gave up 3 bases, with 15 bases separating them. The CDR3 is CASRAATINYEQYF. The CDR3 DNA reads TGTGCCAGCAGGGCAGCCACTATCAACTACGAGCAGTACTTC. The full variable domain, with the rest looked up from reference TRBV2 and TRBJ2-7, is EPEVTQTPSHQVTQMGQEVILRCVPISNHLYFYWYRQILGQKVEFLVSFYNNEISEKSEIFDDQFSVERPDGSNFTLKIRSTKLEDSAMYFCASRAATINYEQYFGPGTRLTVT.

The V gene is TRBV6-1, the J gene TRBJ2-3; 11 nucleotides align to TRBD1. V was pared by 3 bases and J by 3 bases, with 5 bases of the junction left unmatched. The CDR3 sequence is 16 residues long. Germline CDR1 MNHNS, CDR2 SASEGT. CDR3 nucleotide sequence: TGTGCCAGCAGTGACCGGACAGGGGGCCTTACAGATACGCAGTATTTT. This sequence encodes CASSDRTGGLTDTQYF.

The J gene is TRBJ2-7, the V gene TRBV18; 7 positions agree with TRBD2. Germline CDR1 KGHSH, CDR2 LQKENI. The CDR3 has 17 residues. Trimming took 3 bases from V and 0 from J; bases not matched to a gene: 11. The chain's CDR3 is CASSPTGPSGRSYEQYF. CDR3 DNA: TGTGCCAGCTCACCGACCGGACCTAGCGGTCGCTCCTACGAGCAGTACTTC.